This T cell receptor (beta chain) was captured by sequencing in a study of shared clonotypes between healthy human individuals. The germline CDR1 and CDR2 sequences are MGHRA and YSYEKL. This CDR3 contains 16 residues. J was trimmed by 3 bases and V by 0 bases; bases with no gene match: 5. Naive CD8 isolation took CD45RO-negative cells positively selected for CCR7 and excluded terminally differentiated effector memory CD45RA+ cells. Generated by immunoSEQ multiplex PCR, the TCRdb table keeps only in-frame clones and is missing some. Of some 2 million clones listed, 85% to 95% are singletons. Study-wide findings and caveats: Clonotype sharing among donors was expected to depend on sequencing depth.

This clone came up once. Its antigen is unidentified. The chain has TRBV4-1 and TRBJ2-7; the match to TRBD2 covers 10 bases. Sequenced: naive CD8+ T cells sorted from blood. This receptor was identified in a man aged 18 to 30 in good health. The CDR3: CASSQEQRGGNYEQYF. Written as DNA, the CDR3 is TGCGCCAGCAGCCAAGAACAGCGGGGGGGTAACTACGAGCAGTACTTC.